This T cell receptor beta chain was recorded in a study of T cell responses to AZD1222 COVID-19 vaccine. Study-level results: The donor cohort was predominantly white British with a female majority, and clonal diversity may have been underestimated. Nearly half of spike-specific TCRs reportedly target variant regions that are unmutated in the B.1.351 and B.1.1.7 variants. The breadth and depth of Spike-specific TCRs increased once two AZD1222 doses had been given.

The assay was immunoSEQ multiplex PCR, and TCRdb's table has in-frame clones only and misses some. The repertoire holds 100,000 or so clones, with more than 70% as singletons. Comment on this clone: Its cognate antigen is unknown.

This CDR3 contains 16 residues. The germline V gene encodes CDR1 SEHNR and CDR2 FQNEAQ (reference sequence). Trimming at V came to 5 bases and at J to 0 bases, leaving 6 bases not matched to a gene. This material consisted of peripheral blood, taken 28 days after the second AZD1222 dose. The TCR originated in an adult who received the AZD1222 COVID-19 vaccine. This chain uses TRBV7-9 with TRBJ2-7, with 11 positions matching TRBD2. The CDR3 loop is CASSPPLAGGSYEQYF. In DNA, the CDR3 is TGTGCCAGCAGCCCCCCGCTAGCGGGAGGCTCCTACGAGCAGTACTTC.